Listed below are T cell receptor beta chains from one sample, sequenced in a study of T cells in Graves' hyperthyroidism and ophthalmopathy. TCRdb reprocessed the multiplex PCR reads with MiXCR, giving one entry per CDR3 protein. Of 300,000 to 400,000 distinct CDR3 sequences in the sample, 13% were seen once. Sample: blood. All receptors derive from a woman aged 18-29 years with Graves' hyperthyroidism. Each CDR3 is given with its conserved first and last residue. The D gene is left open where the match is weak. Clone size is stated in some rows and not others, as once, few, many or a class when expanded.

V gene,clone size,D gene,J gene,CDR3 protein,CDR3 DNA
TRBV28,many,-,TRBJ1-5,CASSPSRTGGAQPQHF,TGTGCCAGCAGTCCATCGCGGACCGGCGGGGCTCAGCCCCAGCATTTT
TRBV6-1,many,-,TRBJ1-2,CASSRQGGDGYTF,TGTGCCAGCAGCCGGCAGGGAGGGGATGGCTACACCTTC
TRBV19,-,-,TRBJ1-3,CASTGLSSGNTIYF,TGTGCCAGTACCGGTTTGAGTTCTGGAAACACCATATATTTT
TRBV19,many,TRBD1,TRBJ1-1,CASTNRGDTEAFF,TGTGCCAGTACAAACAGGGGAGACACTGAAGCTTTCTTT
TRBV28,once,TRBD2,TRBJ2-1,CATGLAGVDEQFF,TGTGCCACCGGACTAGCGGGGGTGGATGAGCAGTTCTTC
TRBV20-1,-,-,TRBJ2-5,CSASGGQQTQYF,TGCAGTGCTAGCGGGGGGCAGCAGACCCAGTACTTC
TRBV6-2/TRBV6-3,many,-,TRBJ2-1,CASSYVQEQFF,TGTGCCAGCAGTTACGTTCAGGAGCAGTTCTTC
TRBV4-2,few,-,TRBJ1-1,CASSHWLDSGTEAFF,TGTGCCAGCAGCCACTGGCTGGACTCGGGCACTGAAGCTTTCTTT
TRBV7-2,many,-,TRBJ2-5,CASTGWGETQYF,TGTGCCAGCACAGGATGGGGGGAGACCCAGTACTTC
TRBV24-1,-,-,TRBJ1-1,CATSDGRAGAFF,TGTGCCACCAGTGATGGGCGAGCCGGAGCTTTCTTT
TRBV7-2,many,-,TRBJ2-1,CASSLAGFEQFF,TGTGCCAGCAGCTTAGCCGGATTTGAGCAGTTCTTC
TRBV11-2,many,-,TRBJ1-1,CASSLDLGVYFSEAFF,TGTGCCAGCAGCTTAGATCTCGGGGTCTACTTTTCTGAAGCTTTCTTT
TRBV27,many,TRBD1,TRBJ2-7,CASSPRTGDIGEQYF,TGTGCCAGCAGTCCCCGGACAGGGGACATCGGCGAGCAGTACTTC
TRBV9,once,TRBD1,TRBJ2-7,CTSSDGTGDYEQYF,TGTACCAGCAGTGACGGGACAGGGGACTACGAGCAGTACTTC
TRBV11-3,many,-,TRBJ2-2,CASSSPDSLNTGELFF,TGTGCCAGCAGCTCCCCGGATAGCTTAAACACCGGGGAGCTGTTTTTT
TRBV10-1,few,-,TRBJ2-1,CASSELRGNEQFF,TGCGCCAGCAGTGAGTTGCGGGGAAATGAGCAGTTCTTC
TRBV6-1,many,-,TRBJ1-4,CASSGLRRTNEKLFF,TGTGCCAGCAGTGGACTCCGGCGAACTAATGAAAAACTGTTTTTT
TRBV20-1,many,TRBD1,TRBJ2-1,CSALRQGPYNEQFF,TGCAGTGCTTTACGACAGGGCCCTTACAATGAGCAGTTCTTC
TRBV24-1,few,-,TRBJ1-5,CATSEDNQPQHF,TGTGCCACCAGTGAGGACAATCAGCCCCAGCATTTT
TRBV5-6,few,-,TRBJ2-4,CASSFGGNIQYF,TGTGCCAGCAGCTTTGGGGGGAACATTCAGTACTTC
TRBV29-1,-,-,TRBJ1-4,CSVEDGGGGSNEKLFF,TGCAGCGTTGAAGATGGGGGTGGGGGGTCAAATGAAAAACTGTTTTTT
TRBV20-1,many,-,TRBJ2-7,CSARGGDPPYEQYF,TGCAGTGCTAGGGGAGGTGATCCCCCCTACGAGCAGTACTTC
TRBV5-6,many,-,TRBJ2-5,CASSLGVVQETQYF,TGTGCCAGCAGCTTGGGGGTAGTGCAAGAGACCCAGTACTTC
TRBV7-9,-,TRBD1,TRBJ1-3,CASSHGQGLRNTIYF,TGTGCCAGCAGCCACGGACAGGGGTTAAGAAACACCATATATTTT
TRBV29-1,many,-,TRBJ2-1,CSVEEGVRQFF,TGCAGCGTTGAAGAGGGGGTCAGGCAGTTCTTC
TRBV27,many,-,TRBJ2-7,CASSFASSYEQYF,TGTGCCAGCAGTTTCGCTAGCTCCTACGAGCAGTACTTC
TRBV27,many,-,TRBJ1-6,CASSSERLTNNSPLHF,TGTGCCAGCAGTTCCGAAAGACTGACGAATAATTCACCCCTCCACTTT
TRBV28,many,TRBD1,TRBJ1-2,CASRTGFGYTF,TGTGCCAGCAGGACAGGGTTCGGCTACACCTTC
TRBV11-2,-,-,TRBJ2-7,CASSPRGGPSYEQYF,TGTGCCAGCAGCCCTCGGGGCGGACCCTCCTACGAGCAGTACTTC
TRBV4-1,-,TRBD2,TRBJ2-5,CASSPLAGFETQYF,TGCGCCAGCTCCCCTCTAGCGGGGTTCGAGACCCAGTACTTC
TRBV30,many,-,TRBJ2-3,CAWRDQGRTDTQYF,TGTGCCTGGAGGGATCAGGGTCGGACAGATACGCAGTATTTT
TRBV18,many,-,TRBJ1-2,CASSENSGGPIYGYTF,TGTGCCAGCTCAGAGAACTCCGGCGGGCCGATCTATGGCTACACCTTC
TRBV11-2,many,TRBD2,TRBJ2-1,CASSLVGGIRYNEQFF,TGTGCCAGCAGCTTAGTGGGGGGGATTAGGTACAATGAGCAGTTCTTC
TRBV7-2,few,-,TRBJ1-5,CASSPLGGFNQPQHF,TGTGCCAGCAGCCCCCTCGGCGGATTCAATCAGCCCCAGCATTTT
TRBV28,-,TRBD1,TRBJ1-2,CASSLGRTGEHGYTF,TGTGCCAGCAGTTTAGGCCGGACAGGGGAACATGGCTACACCTTC
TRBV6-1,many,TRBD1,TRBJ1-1,CASSKRGPGEAFF,TGTGCCAGCAGCAAAAGGGGGCCGGGTGAAGCTTTCTTT
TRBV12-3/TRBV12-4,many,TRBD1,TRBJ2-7,CASSLGQGAGEQYF,TGTGCCAGCAGTTTAGGACAGGGGGCGGGGGAGCAGTACTTC
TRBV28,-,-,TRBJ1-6,CASSSGIRSPPHF,TGTGCCAGTAGTTCGGGGATTAGGTCACCCCCCCACTTT
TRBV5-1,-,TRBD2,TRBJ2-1,CASSLVGGGPNVNEQFF,TGCGCCAGCAGCTTGGTGGGGGGAGGGCCAAATGTCAATGAGCAGTTCTTC
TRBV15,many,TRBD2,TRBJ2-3,CATSTSGSRTDTQYF,TGTGCCACCAGTACTAGCGGCTCTCGCACAGATACGCAGTATTTT
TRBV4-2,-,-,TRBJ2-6,CASSQTGSGANVLTF,TGTGCCAGCAGCCAGACAGGATCTGGGGCCAACGTCCTGACTTTC
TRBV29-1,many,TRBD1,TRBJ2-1,CSVAVIQGAFEQFF,TGCAGCGTTGCGGTGATCCAGGGGGCGTTTGAGCAGTTCTTC